This T cell receptor beta chain was sequenced for a study of naive CD8 T cells in extremely preterm neonates (TCRdb year 2017). In terms of the full investigation: The abstract gives the adult participants' age range as 25-50 years, whereas the methods give 20-50 years. The study compared the TCRbeta CDR3 repertoires of sorted naive CD8+ T cells among four age groups: extremely preterm neonates, term neonates, young children and adults. Broader findings and caveats from the paper: A small sample size and variable productive template counts among preterm samples were noted by the authors as limitations. Compared with the older groups, preterm CDR3s were shorter and closer to germline, carrying fewer N additions and showing less junctional trimming. Preterm neonates shared more CDR3 nucleotide sequences (roughly 2.7%) than term neonates (approximately 0.4%), young children (about 0.03%) and adults (approximately 0.01%). To track T cell development within individuals, the authors urged prospective longitudinal studies of preterm and term neonates. Significantly lower iChao1 richness than in all other age groups (p < 0.05) and an even clone distribution were observed in preterm neonates, indicating a less rich repertoire.

To note about this clone: Which antigen it targets is not known. Base qualities are missing; no much larger clone stands one base away.

The CDR3 sequence holds 15 residues, the cysteine and phenylalanine included. The retained sequence is limited to the CDR3, 45 bases, with the frame set at the first base. The germline ends are 17 bases apart after V is trimmed by 5 bases and J by 7 bases. The germline V gene sets CDR1 to SGHAT and CDR2 to FQNNGV. The peripheral blood donors were five healthy children aged about 15-56 months who were having elective routine surgery, plus five healthy nonsmoking adults. A FACSAria III cell sorter was used to sort live, Annexin V-negative naive CD8+ T cells (CD3+CD8+CD45RA+CCR7+). Each sample yielded roughly 17,000 to 110,000 sorted naive CD8+ T cells. Ficoll-Paque density gradient centrifugation was used to isolate mononuclear cells from diluted blood. Before sorting, mononuclear cells were cryopreserved in about 10% DMSO plus 90% FBS and kept long term at -150 degrees C. Annexin V and antibodies against CD3, CD8, CCR7 and CD45RA were used to stain the thawed cells. Genomic DNA was extracted from snap-frozen sorted cell pellets with the DNeasy Blood and Tissue Kit.

TCRbeta CDR3 regions were amplified from genomic DNA by a two-step, bias-controlled multiplex PCR. Primers specific for every TRBV and TRBJ gene segment were included in the multiplex PCR. The immunoSEQ Assay was used to generate TCRbeta repertoire data. The paper's data handling went like this. To merge closely related sequences, reads went through filtering and clustering using a relative-frequency ratio and a modified nearest-neighbor algorithm. IMGT annotation was followed for the assignment of V, D and J genes to CDR3 sequences. Template counts were normalized for PCR amplification bias and quantified against synthetic TCR CDR3 analog sequences. Only unique productive sequences, that is, in-frame CDR3 sequences lacking stop codons, were included in the analyses. The immunoSEQ Analyzer software was used to calculate clonality, defined as 1 minus Pielou's evenness, and iChao1 richness. Statistical testing was performed in JMP, using Student's t-test or a non-parametric test depending on Shapiro-Wilk normality results. TCRdb obtained this table from immuneACCESS and retained in-frame rearrangements with V and J assigned. These tables miss some clones; where compared with another copy, unresolved V genes account for less than half of the shortfall, and the remainder is unexplained. The V and J calls and clone size are taken from that table; D and trimming were inferred from the DNA. The sample contains 5,000 to 6,500 clones, 95% to 97% of them found a single time. Together, the top ten hold 0.35% to 0.4% of the sample.

The clonotype was recovered from a human donor in good health. The sample taken for sequencing was naive CD8+ T cells from blood. The chain is assembled from TRBV11-2 and TRBJ1-4; too little of a D gene remains to name it. Here the CDR3 is given as CASSPLSDPREKLFF. The DNA reads TGTGCCAGCAGCCCCCTTTCTGATCCGCGTGAAAAACTGTTTTTT. This CDR3, with the reference TRBV11-2 and TRBJ1-4 proteins standing in past its ends, gives the full variable domain EAGVAQSPRYKIIEKRQSVAFWCNPISGHATLYWYQQILGQGPKLLIQFQNNGVVDDSQLPKDRFSAERLKGVDSTLKIQPAKLEDSAVYLCASSPLSDPREKLFFGSGTQLSVL.